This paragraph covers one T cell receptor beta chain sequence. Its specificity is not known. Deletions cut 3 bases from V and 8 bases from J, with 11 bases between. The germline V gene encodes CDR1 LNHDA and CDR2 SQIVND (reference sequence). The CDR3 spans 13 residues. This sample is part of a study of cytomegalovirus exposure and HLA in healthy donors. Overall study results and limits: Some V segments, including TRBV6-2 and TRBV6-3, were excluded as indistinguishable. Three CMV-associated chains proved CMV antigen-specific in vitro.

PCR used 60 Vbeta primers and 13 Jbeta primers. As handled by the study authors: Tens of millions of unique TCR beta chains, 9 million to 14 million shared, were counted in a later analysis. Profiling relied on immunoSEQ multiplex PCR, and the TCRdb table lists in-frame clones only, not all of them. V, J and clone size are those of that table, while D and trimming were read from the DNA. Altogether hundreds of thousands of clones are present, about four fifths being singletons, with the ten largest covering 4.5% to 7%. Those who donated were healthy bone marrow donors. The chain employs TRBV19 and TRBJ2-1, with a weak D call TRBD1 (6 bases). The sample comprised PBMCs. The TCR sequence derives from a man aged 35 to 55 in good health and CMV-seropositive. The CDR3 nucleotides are TGTGCCAGTAGTATCAGGGGATTGGATGAGCAGTTCTTC. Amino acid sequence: CASSIRGLDEQFF.